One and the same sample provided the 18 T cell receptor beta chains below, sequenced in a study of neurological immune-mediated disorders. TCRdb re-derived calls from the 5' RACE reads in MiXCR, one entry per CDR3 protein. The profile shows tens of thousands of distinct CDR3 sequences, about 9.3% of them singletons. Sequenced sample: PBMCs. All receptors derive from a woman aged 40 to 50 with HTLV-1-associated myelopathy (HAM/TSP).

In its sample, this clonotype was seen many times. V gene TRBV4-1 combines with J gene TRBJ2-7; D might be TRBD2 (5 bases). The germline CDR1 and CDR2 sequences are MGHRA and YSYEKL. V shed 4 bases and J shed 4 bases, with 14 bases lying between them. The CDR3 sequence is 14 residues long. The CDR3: CASSRSEDFYEQYF. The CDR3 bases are TGCGCCAGCAGCCGAAGCGAGGACTTTTACGAGCAGTACTTC.

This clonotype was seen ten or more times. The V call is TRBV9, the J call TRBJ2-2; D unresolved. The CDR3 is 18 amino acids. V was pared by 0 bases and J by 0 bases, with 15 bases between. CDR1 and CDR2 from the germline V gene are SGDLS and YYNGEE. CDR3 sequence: CASSVAPARPTNTGELFF. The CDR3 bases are TGTGCCAGCAGCGTAGCGCCGGCCAGACCTACGAACACCGGGGAGCTGTTTTTT.

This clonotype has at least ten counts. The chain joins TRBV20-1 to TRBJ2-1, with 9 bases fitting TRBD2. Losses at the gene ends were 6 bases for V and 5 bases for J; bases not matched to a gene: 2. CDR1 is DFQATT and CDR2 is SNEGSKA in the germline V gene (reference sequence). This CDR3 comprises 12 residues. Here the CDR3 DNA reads TGCAGTGCGTCTAGCGGGGACAATGAGCAGTTCTTC. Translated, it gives CSASSGDNEQFF.

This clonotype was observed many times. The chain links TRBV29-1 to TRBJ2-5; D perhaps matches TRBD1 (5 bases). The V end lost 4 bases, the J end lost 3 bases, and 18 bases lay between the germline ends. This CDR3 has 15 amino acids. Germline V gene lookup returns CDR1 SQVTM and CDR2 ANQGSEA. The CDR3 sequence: CSVARAATAKETQYF. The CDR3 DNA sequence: TGCAGCGTTGCTAGGGCAGCGACAGCGAAAGAGACCCAGTACTTC.

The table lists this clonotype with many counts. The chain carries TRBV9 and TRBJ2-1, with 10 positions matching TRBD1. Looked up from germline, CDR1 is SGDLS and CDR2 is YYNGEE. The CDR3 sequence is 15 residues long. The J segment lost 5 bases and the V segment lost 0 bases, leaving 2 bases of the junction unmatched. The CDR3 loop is CASSVGQGAHNEQFF. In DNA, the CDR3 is TGTGCCAGCAGCGTAGGACAGGGGGCGCACAATGAGCAGTTCTTC. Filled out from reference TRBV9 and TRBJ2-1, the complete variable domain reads DSGVTQTPKHLITATGQRVTLRCSPRSGDLSVYWYQQSLDQGLQFLIQYYNGEERAKGNILERFSAQQFPDLHSELNLSSLELGDSALYFCASSVGQGAHNEQFFGPGTRLTVL.

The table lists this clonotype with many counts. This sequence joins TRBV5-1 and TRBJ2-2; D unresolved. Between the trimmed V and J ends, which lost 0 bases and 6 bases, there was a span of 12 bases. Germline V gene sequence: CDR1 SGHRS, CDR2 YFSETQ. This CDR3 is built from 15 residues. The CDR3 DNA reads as TGCGCCAGCAGCTTGGACCAGGTCGCGCCCGGGGAGCTGTTTTTT. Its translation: CASSLDQVAPGELFF. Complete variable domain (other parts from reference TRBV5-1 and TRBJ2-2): KAGVTQTPRYLIKTRGQQVTLSCSPISGHRSVSWYQQTPGQGLQFLFEYFSETQRNKGNFPGRFSGRQFSNSRSEMNVSTLELGDSALYLCASSLDQVAPGELFFGEGSRLTVL.

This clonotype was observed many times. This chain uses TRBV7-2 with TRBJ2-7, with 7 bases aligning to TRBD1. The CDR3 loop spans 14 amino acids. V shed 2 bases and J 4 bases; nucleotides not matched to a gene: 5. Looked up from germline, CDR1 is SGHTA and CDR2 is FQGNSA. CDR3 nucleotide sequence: TGTGCCAGCAGCTTACTGGGACAGACTTACGAGCAGTACTTC. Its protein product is CASSLLGQTYEQYF. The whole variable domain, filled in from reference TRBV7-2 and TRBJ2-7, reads GAGVSQSPSNKVTEKGKDVELRCDPISGHTALYWYRQSLGQGLEFLIYFQGNSAPDKSGLPSDRFSAERTGGSVSTLTIQRTQQEDSAVYLCASSLLGQTYEQYFGPGTRLTVT.

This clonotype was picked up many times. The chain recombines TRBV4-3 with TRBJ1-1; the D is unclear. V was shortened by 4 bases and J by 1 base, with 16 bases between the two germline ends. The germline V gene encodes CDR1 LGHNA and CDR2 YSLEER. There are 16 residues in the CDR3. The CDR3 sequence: CASSRIPNVRNTEAFF. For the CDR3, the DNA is TGCGCCAGCAGCCGAATTCCCAACGTTAGGAACACTGAAGCTTTCTTT.

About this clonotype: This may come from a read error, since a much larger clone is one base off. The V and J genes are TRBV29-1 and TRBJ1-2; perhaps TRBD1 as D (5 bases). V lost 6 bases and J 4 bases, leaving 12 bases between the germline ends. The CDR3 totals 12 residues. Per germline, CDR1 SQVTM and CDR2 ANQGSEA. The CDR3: CSVGDSTYGYTF. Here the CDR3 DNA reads TGCAGCGTGGGAGACAGTACCTATGGCTACACCTTC.

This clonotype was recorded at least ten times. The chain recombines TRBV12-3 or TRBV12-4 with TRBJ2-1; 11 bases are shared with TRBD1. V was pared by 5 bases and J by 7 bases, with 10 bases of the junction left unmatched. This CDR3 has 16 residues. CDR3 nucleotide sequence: TGTGCCAGCAGTCCCCCCCGGGACAGGGGGTTTAATGAGCAGTTCTTC. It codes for CASSPPRDRGFNEQFF.

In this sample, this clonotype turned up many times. DNA for the CDR3: TGTGCCACCACCCCGGACAGGGGGCCGAACTATGGCTACACCTTC. This encodes CATTPDRGPNYGYTF. The chain recombines TRBV15 with TRBJ1-2, with TRBD1 identical over 11 bases. V lost 7 bases to trimming and J lost 2 bases; unmatched junction nucleotides: 6. CDR1 is LNHNV, CDR2 YYDKDF, per germline (reference sequence). The CDR3 is 15 amino acids.

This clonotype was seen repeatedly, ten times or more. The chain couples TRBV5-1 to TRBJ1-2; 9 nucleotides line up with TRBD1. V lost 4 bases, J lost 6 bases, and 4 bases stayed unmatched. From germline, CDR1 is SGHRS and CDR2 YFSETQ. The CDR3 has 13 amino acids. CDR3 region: CASSTGQGNGYTF. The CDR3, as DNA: TGCGCCAGCAGCACGGGACAGGGAAATGGCTACACCTTC.

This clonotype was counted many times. DNA for the CDR3: TGTGCCAGCAGTTTATCGGGGACAGCAGATATCTATGGCTACACCTTC. It specifies CASSLSGTADIYGYTF. V and J are TRBV27 and TRBJ1-2, with 7 positions matching TRBD1. The CDR3 has 16 amino acids. CDR1 and CDR2 from the germline V gene are MNHEY and SMNVEV (reference sequence). Unmatched junction bases numbered 8, after V lost 0 bases and J lost 4 bases.

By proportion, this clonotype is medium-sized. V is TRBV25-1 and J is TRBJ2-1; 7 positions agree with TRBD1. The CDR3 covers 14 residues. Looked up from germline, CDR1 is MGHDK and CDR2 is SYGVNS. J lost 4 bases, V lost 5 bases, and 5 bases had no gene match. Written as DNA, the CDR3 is TGTGCCAGCAGTCTACAGGGGATATACAATGAGCAGTTCTTC. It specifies CASSLQGIYNEQFF. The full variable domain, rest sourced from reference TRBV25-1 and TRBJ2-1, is EADIYQTPRYLVIGTGKKITLECSQTMGHDKMYWYQQDPGMELHLIHYSYGVNSTEKGDLSSESTVSRIRTEHFPLTLESARPSHTSQYLCASSLQGIYNEQFFGPGTRLTVL.

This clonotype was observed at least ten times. CDR3 nucleotide sequence: TGCAGTGCTAGCCTCCTCGGGGAGCTGTTTTTT. This codes for CSASLLGELFF. J is TRBJ2-2 and V is TRBV20-1; D remains ambiguous. Germline V gives CDR1 DFQATT, CDR2 SNEGSKA (reference sequence). The V end lost 3 bases, the J end lost 7 bases, and 6 bases lay between the germline ends. The CDR3 has 11 residues.

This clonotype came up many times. CDR3 sequence: CASTRDSAEAFF. The CDR3 DNA is TGTGCCAGCACCCGGGACAGCGCTGAAGCTTTCTTT. The rearrangement joins TRBV2 to TRBJ1-1, with 7 nucleotides matching TRBD1. Germline V lookup: CDR1 SNHLY, CDR2 FYNNEI. V shed 7 bases, J shed 6 bases, and the junction held 5 bases outside the gene matches. There are 12 residues in the CDR3.

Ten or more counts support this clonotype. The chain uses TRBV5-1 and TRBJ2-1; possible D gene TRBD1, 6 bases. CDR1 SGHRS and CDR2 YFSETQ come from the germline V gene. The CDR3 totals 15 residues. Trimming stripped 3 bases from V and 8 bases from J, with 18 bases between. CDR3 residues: CASSSIQTGHHEQFF. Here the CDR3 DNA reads TGCGCCAGCAGCTCTATACAAACAGGGCACCATGAGCAGTTCTTC.

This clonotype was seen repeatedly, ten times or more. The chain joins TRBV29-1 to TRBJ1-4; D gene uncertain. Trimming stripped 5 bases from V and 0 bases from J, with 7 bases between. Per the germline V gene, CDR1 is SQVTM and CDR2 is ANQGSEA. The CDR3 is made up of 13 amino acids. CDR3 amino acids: CSVTIATNEKLFF. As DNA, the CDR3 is TGCAGCGTTACGATAGCAACTAATGAAAAACTGTTTTTT.